Reported below is one T cell receptor (beta chain). The antigen is not known. The CDR3 length is 13 residues. V shed 10 bases, J shed 7 bases, and the junction held 10 bases outside the gene matches. Germline CDR1 and CDR2: MNHNS and SASEGT. This record comes from a study of lymphopenia after photon versus proton radiotherapy. Study-level results: After the lymphocyte nadir, photon-treated repertoires showed oligoclonal expansion, especially of CD8+ Temra cells.

Repertoires were generated with immunoSEQ multiplex PCR, while TCRdb's copy carries only in-frame clones and drops some. The sample contains approximately 15,000 clones, about four fifths of which appear only once. The starting material was peripheral blood, obtained from a patient treated with photon-based radiotherapy. The sequence came from a man in his fifties with gastric cancer. This chain joins TRBV6-1 and TRBJ1-5; 7 bases are shared with TRBD1. The CDR3, as DNA: TGTGCCACCAGGGGGGGGGTTGTCCAGCCCCAGCATTTT. It translates to CATRGGVVQPQHF.